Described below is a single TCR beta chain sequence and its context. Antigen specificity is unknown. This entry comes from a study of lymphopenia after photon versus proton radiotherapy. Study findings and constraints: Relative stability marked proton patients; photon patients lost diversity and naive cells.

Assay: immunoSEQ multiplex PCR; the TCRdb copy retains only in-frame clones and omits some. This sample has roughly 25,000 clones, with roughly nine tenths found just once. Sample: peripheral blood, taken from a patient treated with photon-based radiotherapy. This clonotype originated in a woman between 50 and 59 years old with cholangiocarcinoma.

CDR3 DNA: TGCGCCAGCAGTGATTCGCGGGGAACCCCACAAGAGACCCAGTACTTC. It is translated as CASSDSRGTPQETQYF. The chain links TRBV10-1 to TRBJ2-5; TRBD2 might be the D (6 bases). The CDR3 spans 16 residues. V was shortened by 3 bases and J by 2 bases, with 16 bases between the two germline ends. Germline CDR1 is WNHNN and CDR2 is SYGVQD (reference sequence).